Presented here are 25 T cell receptor beta chains from one specimen sequenced in a study of shared clonotypes between healthy human individuals. Naive CD8 cells were CD45RO-negative, positively selected for CCR7, excluding terminally differentiated effector memory CD45RA+ cells. Repertoires were generated with immunoSEQ multiplex PCR, while TCRdb's copy carries only in-frame clones and drops some. The sample yields about 800,000 clones, 96% seen once. What was sequenced was naive CD8+ T cells sorted from blood. These receptors all come from a man aged 30-40 years in good health.

The rearrangement joins TRBV11-2 to TRBJ2-1, with D perhaps TRBD2 (6 bases). The CDR3 is made up of 15 amino acids. Trimming took 1 base from V and 3 from J, leaving 10 bases between them. Germline CDR1 is SGHAT and CDR2 is FQNNGV. The CDR3 spells CASSLGVADYNEQFF. The CDR3 DNA reads TGTGCCAGCAGCTTAGGGGTAGCGGACTACAATGAGCAGTTCTTC. Full variable domain (rest looked up from reference TRBV11-2 and TRBJ2-1): EAGVAQSPRYKIIEKRQSVAFWCNPISGHATLYWYQQILGQGPKLLIQFQNNGVVDDSQLPKDRFSAERLKGVDSTLKIQPAKLEDSAVYLCASSLGVADYNEQFFGPGTRLTVL.

This sequence joins TRBV15 and TRBJ2-1; D remains unclear. Trimming shortened V by 6 bases and J by 5 bases, and 11 bases separated the two germline ends. The CDR3 runs 13 residues. CDR1 and CDR2 (germline): LNHNV, YYDKDF (reference sequence). In nucleotides, the CDR3 is TGTGCCACCAGACTCGACGCGAACAATGAGCAGTTCTTC. Encoded protein: CATRLDANNEQFF.

The V call is TRBV9, the J call TRBJ2-1, with 8 bases fitting TRBD1. The CDR3 sequence is 15 residues long. Trimming took 3 bases from V and 8 from J; bases not matched to a gene: 10. Germline CDR1 SGDLS, CDR2 YYNGEE. CDR3 in amino acids: CASSAETGDVDEQFF. The CDR3, as DNA: TGTGCCAGCAGCGCAGAGACAGGGGATGTTGATGAGCAGTTCTTC.

Notes on this clone: The identical CDR3 is also encoded by other nucleotide sequences in the sample. The chain combines TRBV5-1 with TRBJ1-2; TRBD1 aligns across 7 bases. V was clipped by 1 base and J by 2 bases; unmatched bases: 2. Germline-derived CDR1 and CDR2 are SGHRS and YFSETQ. CDR3 length: 14 residues. The CDR3 sequence: CASSLRQGNYGYTF. The DNA of the CDR3 is TGCGCCAGCAGCTTGCGACAGGGAAACTATGGCTACACCTTC.

V and J are TRBV6-1 and TRBJ1-5; D is unresolved. The CDR3 is 14 amino acids. The V end lost 4 bases, the J end lost 0 bases, and 7 bases lay between the germline ends. Germline CDR1 and CDR2: MNHNS and SASEGT. CDR3 nucleotide sequence: TGTGCCAGCAGTGGGACGAATAGCAATCAGCCCCAGCATTTT. Residues: CASSGTNSNQPQHF.

V is TRBV30 and J is TRBJ2-2; D may be TRBD1 or TRBD2 (6 bases each). Germline V gene sequence: CDR1 GTSNPN, CDR2 SVGIG (reference sequence). Between the trimmed V and J ends, which lost 3 bases and 4 bases, there was a span of 15 bases. The CDR3 extends over 15 amino acids. CDR3 loop: CAWRGGGSITGELFF. The CDR3 region has the DNA TGTGCCTGGAGAGGAGGGGGATCGATCACCGGGGAGCTGTTTTTT.

The V gene is TRBV5-1, the J gene TRBJ2-7, with 9 bases aligning to TRBD2. From germline, CDR1 is SGHRS and CDR2 YFSETQ. The CDR3 has 15 amino acids. V lost 2 bases and J lost 1; bases outside the gene matches: 4. DNA for the CDR3: TGCGCCAGCAGCTTTACAGCGGGAGGTTCCTACGAGCAGTACTTC. As protein: CASSFTAGGSYEQYF.

The V and J genes are TRBV4-1 and TRBJ2-1; 9 bases map to TRBD2. The V and J ends lost 4 bases and 3 bases, in that order; junction bases with no gene match: 7. Germline assignment: CDR1 MGHRA and CDR2 YSYEKL. This CDR3 region has 16 residues. The CDR3 is CASSPRTSEVYNEQFF. CDR3 coding DNA: TGCGCCAGCAGCCCCAGGACTAGCGAGGTCTACAATGAGCAGTTCTTC.

The chain carries TRBV19 and TRBJ2-3, with 11 bases matching TRBD2. Per germline, CDR1 LNHDA and CDR2 SQIVND (reference sequence). V shed 3 bases and J 2 bases; nucleotides not matched to a gene: 10. The CDR3 runs 18 residues. This chain's CDR3 is CASSITGLAELPTDTQYF. The CDR3 region has the DNA TGTGCCAGTAGTATTACGGGACTAGCGGAGTTACCCACAGATACGCAGTATTTT.

The rearrangement uses TRBV7-9 and TRBJ1-2; TRBD1 might be the D (5 bases). The CDR3 is 13 residues long. Per the germline V gene, CDR1 is SEHNR and CDR2 is FQNEAQ (reference sequence). The V end lost 5 bases, the J end lost 8 bases, and 15 bases lay between the germline ends. CDR3 sequence: CASSPTGDDGYTF. As DNA, the CDR3 is TGTGCCAGCAGCCCTACAGGAGATGACGGCTACACCTTC.

The genes are TRBV27 and TRBJ2-1, with D unresolved. V was trimmed by 4 bases and J by 5 bases, leaving 9 bases between them. CDR1 and CDR2 (germline): MNHEY, SMNVEV (reference sequence). The CDR3 is made up of 13 amino acids. CDR3 coding DNA: TGTGCCAGCAGTTCGGGTAGTAACAATGAGCAGTTCTTC. This sequence encodes CASSSGSNNEQFF.

V gene TRBV11-2 combines with J gene TRBJ1-1; D remains unclear. Germline V gene sequence: CDR1 SGHAT, CDR2 FQNNGV. The CDR3 loop spans 16 amino acids. V was clipped by 0 bases and J by 4 bases, with 15 bases between them. The DNA of the CDR3 is TGTGCCAGCAGCTTAGATGAGGTCGGCCGATCCACTGAAGCTTTCTTT. Translated, it gives CASSLDEVGRSTEAFF.

This rearrangement joins TRBV15 to TRBJ1-1; no reliable D call. CDR1 LNHNV and CDR2 YYDKDF come from the germline V gene (reference sequence). Trimming cost V 6 bases and J 7 bases, with 18 bases left between them. The CDR3 is made up of 14 amino acids. The CDR3 DNA is TGTGCCACCAGGAACTTCGGGTTCCTTGGTGAAGCTTTCTTT. Protein product: CATRNFGFLGEAFF. Drawing the rest from reference TRBV15 and TRBJ1-1, the complete variable domain is DAMVIQNPRYQVTQFGKPVTLSCSQTLNHNVMYWYQQKSSQAPKLLFHYYDKDFNNEADTPDNFQSRRPNTSFCFLDIRSPGLGDTAMYLCATRNFGFLGEAFFGQGTRLTVV.

The V call is TRBV21-1, the J call TRBJ2-7. TRBV21-1 counts as a pseudogene. The CDR3 sequence is 11 residues long. The CDR3 protein is CASSTGYEQYF. In nucleotides, the CDR3 is TGTGCCAGCAGCACCGGATACGAGCAGTACTTC.

The chain employs TRBV13 and TRBJ2-3; no definite D call. This CDR3 has 16 amino acids. Germline CDR1 is PRHDT and CDR2 is FYEKMQ (reference sequence). The ends were cut back, 1 base at V and 0 bases at J, with 11 bases in the middle. In DNA form, the CDR3 reads TGTGCCAGCAGCTTAGTGGGTTCTTCTAGCACAGATACGCAGTATTTT. Protein sequence: CASSLVGSSSTDTQYF.

The J gene is TRBJ1-1, the V gene TRBV11-1; D call uncertain. V lost 5 bases to trimming and J lost 0 bases, with 25 bases between them. The CDR3 is 19 amino acids. Germline V gives CDR1 SGHAT, CDR2 FQDESV (reference sequence). As DNA, the CDR3 is TGTGCCAGCAGCCTAACCGGTCCCCTTGAGCTCCCGATGAACACTGAAGCTTTCTTT. This encodes CASSLTGPLELPMNTEAFF.

V usage is TRBV6-5 and J usage is TRBJ2-3, with 14 bases fitting TRBD2. This CDR3 is 15 amino acids long. After removal of 6 bases from V and 5 bases from J, the junction contained 4 bases not matched to a gene. Germline assignment: CDR1 MNHEY and CDR2 SVGAGI. The CDR3 loop reads CASSPGTSGRDTQYF. CDR3 nucleotide sequence: TGTGCCAGCAGCCCCGGGACTAGCGGGAGAGATACGCAGTATTTT.

The rearrangement joins TRBV11-2 to TRBJ2-7, with no clear D. Trimming pared 2 bases from V and 0 bases from J, leaving 20 bases between. The CDR3 spans 18 residues. CDR1 SGHAT and CDR2 FQNNGV come from the germline V gene. For the CDR3, the DNA is TGTGCCAGCAGCTTAAGTCCGGTTCGATTGGTGCTCTCCTACGAGCAGTACTTC. This encodes CASSLSPVRLVLSYEQYF.

V is TRBV7-2 and J is TRBJ1-2, with D unclear. From germline, CDR1 is SGHTA and CDR2 FQGNSA. V gave up 3 bases and J gave up 0 bases, with 8 bases separating them. CDR3 size: 14 residues. CDR3 loop: CASSLSTPNYGYTF. CDR3 nucleotide sequence: TGTGCCAGCAGCTTGTCCACTCCTAACTATGGCTACACCTTC.

In its sample, this clone was seen once. The V gene is TRBV12-5, the J gene TRBJ2-5; D ambiguous. The V and J ends lost 7 bases and 1 base respectively, with 19 bases between them. The CDR3 is 16 amino acids. The germline V gene encodes CDR1 LGHNT and CDR2 FRNRAP. In nucleotides, the CDR3 is TGTGCTAGTGCCCTAGTCCTTGGTACACCCCAAGAGACCCAGTACTTC. Its protein is CASALVLGTPQETQYF.

The genes are TRBV28 and TRBJ1-1, with 9 bases aligning to TRBD1. The germline V gene has CDR1 MDHEN and CDR2 SYDVKM. The CDR3 has 16 amino acids. The ends lost 4 bases at V and 1 base at J; junction bases unmatched: 7. CDR3 amino acids: CASSSTGGQKNTEAFF. The CDR3 DNA reads as TGTGCCAGCAGTTCAACAGGGGGCCAAAAGAACACTGAAGCTTTCTTT.

The chain combines TRBV4-3 with TRBJ1-1; the D is unclear. The V gene lost 0 bases and the J gene lost 3 bases, with 5 bases spanning the gap. CDR3 length equals 13 residues. Germline values: CDR1 LGHNA, CDR2 YSLEER. CDR3 sequence: CASSQDFHTEAFF. CDR3 nucleotides: TGCGCCAGCAGCCAAGATTTTCACACTGAAGCTTTCTTT.

V usage is TRBV27 and J usage is TRBJ1-5; 8 positions agree with TRBD1. Germline V lookup: CDR1 MNHEY, CDR2 SMNVEV (reference sequence). Losses at the gene ends were 5 bases for V and 6 bases for J; bases not matched to a gene: 3. CDR3 length: 13 residues. Written as DNA, the CDR3 is TGTGCCAGCAGTACAGGGGGGGCTCAGCCCCAGCATTTT. Translation gives CASSTGGAQPQHF.

The chain links TRBV13 to TRBJ2-1; no definite D call. This CDR3 contains 15 residues. V was shortened by 4 bases and J by 1 base, with 11 bases between the two germline ends. Germline lookup yields CDR1 PRHDT and CDR2 FYEKMQ (reference sequence). CDR3: CASSSPLRSYNEQFF. For the CDR3, the DNA is TGTGCCAGCAGCTCCCCCCTACGATCCTACAATGAGCAGTTCTTC.

The rearrangement links TRBV5-1 to TRBJ2-7; 7 bases line up with TRBD1. The germline V gene has CDR1 SGHRS and CDR2 YFSETQ. V shed 4 bases, J shed 4 bases, and the junction held 8 bases outside the gene matches. The CDR3 loop spans 14 amino acids. CDR3 DNA sequence: TGCGCCAGCAGCCCCCGACAGGGCCAGTACGAGCAGTACTTC. It encodes CASSPRQGQYEQYF.